The source of this T cell receptor (beta chain) is a study of cytomegalovirus exposure and HLA in healthy donors. Study conclusions and caveats: Reports described diagnosis of cytomegalovirus status by the classifier as highly specific and sensitive.

V gave up 7 bases and J gave up 7 bases, with 10 bases separating them. The CDR3 runs to 11 residues. Germline V gives CDR1 SNHLY, CDR2 FYNNEI. PCR employed 60 Vbeta and 13 Jbeta primers. The data were produced by immunoSEQ multiplex PCR, yet TCRdb's version contains in-frame clones alone and is incomplete. The data hold about 200,000 clones, with about 81% observed a single time. This clone was found many times. The antigen is not known. The gene calls are TRBV2 and TRBJ1-2, with unresolved D. This receptor was identified in a middle-aged woman in good health and CMV-seronegative. The sample taken for sequencing was PBMCs. The CDR3 loop reads CASTPSGGYTF. CDR3 DNA: TGTGCCAGCACTCCATCCGGTGGCTACACCTTC.